Below, 25 T cell receptor beta chains from the same sample are listed, as sequenced in a study of blood T cell repertoires in COVID-19. TCRdb keeps only in-frame clones here, not all; method: immunoSEQ multiplex PCR. This table holds 130,000 to 150,000 clones, roughly 82% found once. What was sequenced was peripheral blood. The receptors originated from a man between 60 and 75 years old with active or convalescent COVID-19.

The chain carries TRBV11-3 and TRBJ1-2; 7 bases are shared with TRBD1. Germline V gives CDR1 SGHNT, CDR2 YENEEA. Trimming cost V 0 bases and J 14 bases; bases outside gene matches: 6. The CDR3 loop spans 12 amino acids. The chain's CDR3 is CASSLDEGAGTF. The DNA of the CDR3 is TGTGCCAGCAGCTTAGATGAGGGGGCCGGTACCTTC.

The V gene is TRBV15, the J gene TRBJ1-5, with D possibly being TRBD1 (6 bases). This CDR3 is built from 14 residues. V dropped 4 bases and J dropped 7 bases, with 14 bases sitting between them. Per the germline V gene, CDR1 is LNHNV and CDR2 is YYDKDF (reference sequence). CDR3 in amino acids: CATSNYREGQPQHF. The DNA for the CDR3 is TGTGCCACCAGCAATTACAGGGAGGGCCAGCCCCAGCATTTT.

This clone was seen only once. This chain joins TRBV11-3 and TRBJ2-5; 12 bases agree with TRBD2. Germline CDR1 SGHNT, CDR2 YENEEA. This CDR3 is 16 amino acids long. The V gene end was trimmed by 5 bases and the J gene end by 5 bases; junction bases not matched to a gene: 9. The CDR3 nucleotides are TGTGCCAGCAGCCTCAAGACTAGCGGGAGAGGGGAGACCCAGTACTTC. Amino acids: CASSLKTSGRGETQYF.

The rearrangement links TRBV7-2 to TRBJ2-5; TRBD2 matches 14 bases. The CDR3 totals 19 residues. CDR1 is SGHTA, CDR2 FQGNSA, per germline. V was pared by 1 base and J by 0 bases, with 7 bases of the junction left unmatched. CDR3 loop: CASSLEGLAGGWYQETQYF. In DNA, the CDR3 is TGTGCCAGCAGCTTAGAAGGACTAGCGGGAGGTTGGTACCAAGAGACCCAGTACTTC.

This clone has just a few counts. The chain has TRBV10-2 and TRBJ1-2; 8 nucleotides line up with TRBD1. The CDR3 spans 14 residues. With V trimmed by 8 bases and J by 2 bases, 7 bases remained unmatched. CDR1 is WSHSY, CDR2 SAAADI, per germline. Here the CDR3 DNA reads TGCGCCAGCGGGGAACGACAGGGGAACTATGGCTACACCTTC. It is translated as CASGERQGNYGYTF.

The chain is built from TRBV7-2 and TRBJ1-4; 10 nucleotides match TRBD1. Germline V lookup: CDR1 SGHTA, CDR2 FQGNSA. V lost 6 bases and J lost 10; bases outside the gene matches: 8. CDR3 length: 14 residues. The CDR3 protein is CASSRDRGPGKLFF. Written as DNA, the CDR3 is TGTGCCAGCAGTCGCGACAGGGGGCCTGGAAAACTGTTTTTT. The entire variable domain, with the rest obtained from reference TRBV7-2 and TRBJ1-4, is as follows: GAGVSQSPSNKVTEKGKDVELRCDPISGHTALYWYRQSLGQGLEFLIYFQGNSAPDKSGLPSDRFSAERTGGSVSTLTIQRTQQEDSAVYLCASSRDRGPGKLFFGSGTQLSVL.

The V and J genes are TRBV20-1 and TRBJ2-1; D possibly corresponds to TRBD1 (6 bases). V was shortened by 3 bases and J by 12 bases, with 15 bases between the two germline ends. The V gene's germline CDR1 is DFQATT and CDR2 SNEGSKA (reference sequence). The CDR3 sequence is 12 residues long. CDR3: CSASDRTSRQFF. Written as DNA, the CDR3 is TGCAGTGCTAGTGACAGGACTTCCAGGCAGTTCTTC.

The V gene is TRBV5-6, the J gene TRBJ2-7; D gene ambiguous. This CDR3 is built from 14 residues. V was pared by 0 bases and J by 5 bases, with 12 bases between. Germline CDR1 is SGHDT and CDR2 is YYEEEE. CDR3: CASSLELDQDEQYV. CDR3 coding DNA: TGTGCCAGCAGCTTGGAGTTAGACCAGGACGAGCAGTACGTC.

The chain couples TRBV27 to TRBJ1-2; 10 bases agree with TRBD1. CDR1 is MNHEY, CDR2 SMNVEV, per germline (reference sequence). This CDR3 comprises 14 residues. The V segment lost 5 bases and the J segment 0 bases; nucleotides outside the gene matches: 0. CDR3 residues: CASSGQGANYGYTF. Written as DNA, the CDR3 is TGTGCCAGCAGTGGACAGGGGGCTAACTATGGCTACACCTTC.

This sequence joins TRBV10-2 and TRBJ1-2; D is possibly TRBD1 (6 bases). Germline lookup yields CDR1 WSHSY and CDR2 SAAADI. V gave up 2 bases and J gave up 8 bases, with 18 bases separating them. The CDR3 is 15 amino acids. The CDR3 is CASSEGTSNGYGYTF. In DNA, the CDR3 is TGCGCCAGCAGTGAGGGGACATCCAATGGATACGGCTACACCTTC.

CDR3: CASSQKLAGGTDEQFF. In DNA, the CDR3 is TGCGCCAGCAGCCAGAAACTAGCGGGGGGCACCGATGAGCAGTTCTTC. The chain links TRBV4-1 to TRBJ2-1; 12 nucleotides match TRBD2. Germline V lookup: CDR1 MGHRA, CDR2 YSYEKL. Trimming cost V 3 bases and J 8 bases; bases outside gene matches: 8. The CDR3 contains 16 residues.

V is TRBV23-1 and J is TRBJ1-2; TRBD1 agrees at 8 bases. TRBV23-1 belongs to the ORF category, with a function that is uncertain. The junction had 9 bases not matched to a gene; V was cut back by 2 bases and J by 4 bases. The CDR3 covers 16 residues. The DNA for the CDR3 is TGCGCCAGCAGTCAACCCAAGATGACAGGGGCCTATGGCTACACCTTC. Translation gives CASSQPKMTGAYGYTF.

The chain has TRBV4-3 and TRBJ2-3, with D unclear. The germline V gene has CDR1 LGHNA and CDR2 YSLEER. The CDR3 runs to 13 residues. The ends were cut back, 0 bases at V and 2 bases at J, with 3 bases in the middle. The CDR3 sequence: CASSQEYTDTQYF. DNA of the CDR3: TGCGCCAGCAGCCAAGAGTACACAGATACGCAGTATTTT.

This clone was detected only a few times. The rearrangement uses TRBV18 and TRBJ1-4, with 10 positions matching TRBD1. After removal of 3 bases from V and 5 bases from J, the junction contained 3 bases not matched to a gene. Germline CDR1 KGHSH, CDR2 LQKENI. This CDR3 is 15 amino acids long. The CDR3 loop is CASSPRQGANEKLFF. The CDR3 DNA follows: TGTGCCAGCTCACCGCGACAGGGGGCCAATGAAAAACTGTTTTTT.

This clone was counted once. The chain is built from TRBV7-9 and TRBJ2-7; 7 nucleotides match TRBD2. The V segment lost 5 bases and the J segment 1 base; nucleotides outside the gene matches: 11. The CDR3 spans 16 residues. Germline values: CDR1 SEHNR, CDR2 FQNEAQ (reference sequence). CDR3 coding DNA: TGTGCCAGCAGCCACCTTTTGGGGGGGGGTTCCTACGAGCAGTACTTC. It translates to CASSHLLGGGSYEQYF.

The chain combines TRBV7-2 with TRBJ2-2; perhaps TRBD2 as D (6 bases). The CDR3 loop spans 16 amino acids. Trimming left V 2 bases short and J 4 bases short, with 14 bases between. The germline V gene encodes CDR1 SGHTA and CDR2 FQGNSA. CDR3 loop: CASSLIGSGITGELFF. CDR3 bases: TGTGCCAGCAGCTTAATTGGTAGCGGTATCACCGGGGAGCTGTTTTTT.

The table lists this clone with a count of one. The chain uses TRBV5-1 and TRBJ2-5; TRBD1 is a possible D gene (6 bases). The CDR3 runs to 15 residues. CDR1 is SGHRS and CDR2 is YFSETQ in the germline V gene. The V and J ends lost 5 bases and 2 bases respectively, with 16 bases between them. CDR3 amino acids: CASRLIGQYQETQYF. DNA of the CDR3: TGCGCCAGCAGACTGATAGGACAGTATCAAGAGACCCAGTACTTC. Using reference TRBV5-1 and TRBJ2-5 for the parts outside the CDR3, the full variable domain is KAGVTQTPRYLIKTRGQQVTLSCSPISGHRSVSWYQQTPGQGLQFLFEYFSETQRNKGNFPGRFSGRQFSNSRSEMNVSTLELGDSALYLCASRLIGQYQETQYFGPGTRLLVL.

A single count supports this clone. CDR3 in DNA: TGTGCCAGCAGTGCGACAGGGGACTATGGCTACACCTTC. This codes for CASSATGDYGYTF. V usage is TRBV7-2 and J usage is TRBJ1-2; 8 bases are shared with TRBD1. The CDR3 extends over 13 amino acids. Germline V gene sequence: CDR1 SGHTA, CDR2 FQGNSA. V lost 6 bases to trimming and J lost 3 bases; unmatched junction nucleotides: 3.

Note on this clone: Other DNA variants within this sample encode the same CDR3. This chain links TRBV5-4 with TRBJ2-1; 9 nucleotides match TRBD2. The germline V gene encodes CDR1 SGHNT and CDR2 YYREEE (reference sequence). The CDR3 is 17 residues long. V was pared by 0 bases and J by 0 bases, with 4 bases of the junction left unmatched. In DNA form, the CDR3 reads TGTGCCAGCAGCTTGGTTGCGGGAGGGAGCTCCTACAATGAGCAGTTCTTC. Its protein is CASSLVAGGSSYNEQFF.

The table lists this clone with a few counts. The genes are TRBV4-1 and TRBJ1-1; 8 bases align to TRBD1. This CDR3 comprises 15 residues. V lost 1 base, J lost 6 bases, and 7 bases stayed unmatched. The germline V gene has CDR1 MGHRA and CDR2 YSYEKL. CDR3 bases: TGCGCCAGCAGCCAAGGACAGGGGCTCGTCGCTGAAGCTTTCTTT. Translated, it gives CASSQGQGLVAEAFF.

This rearrangement joins TRBV4-3 to TRBJ1-6, with a possible D match to TRBD1 (5 bases). Germline V gene sequence: CDR1 LGHNA, CDR2 YSLEER. The CDR3 extends over 18 amino acids. Trimming took 1 base from V and 0 from J, leaving 13 bases between them. The CDR3 region has the DNA TGCGCCAGCAGCCAAGGGGTGCGACAGAGCTCCTATAATTCACCCCTCCACTTT. Translating it yields CASSQGVRQSSYNSPLHF.

This CDR3 reads CASSQEWGRQETQYF. In DNA form, the CDR3 reads TGTGCCAGCAGCCAAGAATGGGGCAGACAAGAGACCCAGTACTTC. The chain employs TRBV14 and TRBJ2-5; the D gene is possibly TRBD1 (5 bases). Per germline, CDR1 SGHDN and CDR2 FVKESK. The CDR3 has 15 amino acids. Trimming pared 0 bases from V and 2 bases from J, leaving 10 bases between. Combining the CDR3 with reference TRBV14 and TRBJ2-5 gives the whole variable domain EAGVTQFPSHSVIEKGQTVTLRCDPISGHDNLYWYRRVMGKEIKFLLHFVKESKQDESGMPNNRFLAERTGGTYSTLKVQPAELEDSGVYFCASSQEWGRQETQYFGPGTRLLVL.

This clone was found a few times. The chain employs TRBV2 and TRBJ2-7, with D perhaps matching TRBD1 (6 bases). The V gene's germline CDR1 is SNHLY and CDR2 FYNNEI. Trimming took off 8 bases at V and 7 bases at J, with 21 bases between the two ends. This CDR3 has 14 amino acids. The CDR3, as DNA: TGTGCCAGCGGTCCGCTGGGGGCGCTTGCGGAGCAGTACTTC. As protein: CASGPLGALAEQYF.

The chain recombines TRBV24-1 with TRBJ1-5; 8 bases fit TRBD1. The trim removed 5 bases at V and 6 bases at J, leaving 14 bases unmatched. The CDR3 is 17 amino acids. The germline V gene encodes CDR1 KGHDR and CDR2 SFDVKD. CDR3 amino acids: CATSGRQGILLGQPQHF. CDR3 coding DNA: TGTGCCACCAGTGGGAGACAGGGGATCCTTTTGGGTCAGCCCCAGCATTTT.

CDR3 sequence reads: CASSLVGSNEKLFF. For the CDR3, the DNA is TGCGCCAGCAGCTTGGTGGGCAGTAATGAAAAACTGTTTTTT. The chain links TRBV5-1 to TRBJ1-4; D not resolved. Trimming pared 0 bases from V and 4 bases from J, leaving 7 bases between. This CDR3 is built from 14 residues. CDR1 is SGHRS and CDR2 is YFSETQ in the germline V gene.